This TCR beta chain stems from a study of molecular identifiers for immune sequencing clone quantification. Turning to the study itself: In replicates, RNA from around 20,000 or 100,000 naive CD8 cells was divided five ways and four parts were sequenced. Findings and caveats of the study: The study found clones above 20 RNA copies held over 98% of effector molecules and under 1% in naive cells.

CDR1 is MNHEY, CDR2 SVGEGT, per germline. V was cut by 7 bases and J by 4 bases, with 16 bases left in between. The CDR3 is 14 residues long. In TCRdb, the PCR reads were re-called with MiXCR into one record per CDR3 protein. This table has approximately 59,000 distinct CDR3 sequences, roughly 18% appearing once. Many counts were recorded for this clonotype. Its antigen is currently unknown. Sequenced: naive CD8+ T cells from blood, with Jurkat cell RNA spiked in. Subset meaning: FACS-sorted CD8+CD4-CCR7+CD45RA+ naive T cells. The J gene is TRBJ1-1, the V gene TRBV6-2 or TRBV6-3; possible D gene TRBD1, 5 bases. This clonotype originated in a human donor in good health. Some libraries in this study had Jurkat cell RNA spiked in. The CDR3 is CASTEQGGVTEAFF. For the CDR3, the DNA is TGTGCCAGCACCGAGCAGGGAGGGGTCACTGAAGCTTTCTTT.